The 15 T cell receptor beta chains reported below all come from one sample, sequenced in a study of tumor-infiltrating lymphocytes in primary liver carcinoma. Co-extracted RNA and DNA came from approximately 20-30 mg of unsorted bulk tissue. A primer matching the constant region was used to make TCR beta cDNA from 450 to 500 ng of total RNA. ARM-PCR, slightly modified, supplied the TCR beta libraries through three nested multiplex PCR rounds. Each of the first two PCR rounds ran nine to ten cycles with TRBV1-TRBV30 forward and C-beta reverse primers. MiXCR was run by TCRdb on the multiplex PCR reads, yielding one entry per CDR3 protein. Among about 66,000 distinct CDR3 sequences listed, about two thirds were seen once. Material: liver tumor tissue from sampling region 4. Subset in this sample: tumor region T4, right-lateral pole. All receptors come from a man aged 35 to 55 with primary liver carcinoma and hepatitis B virus infection.

Worth noting for this clonotype: Its ends do not fully match the called genes, so a read error is possible. The chain combines TRBV19 with TRBJ2-1, with TRBD2 matching over 8 bases. In germline, CDR1 is LNHDA, CDR2 SQIVND (reference sequence). The CDR3 length is 17 residues. The CDR3 coding sequence is TGTGCCAGTAGTACGGTCTTTGGAGCGGGAGTGTACAGTGAGCAGTTCTTC. Its protein is CASSTVFGAGVYSEQFF.

Points on this clonotype: The junction departs from germline at one end; a sequencing error may be responsible. The CDR3 coding sequence is TGTGCCACCAGTGATTTGGGCGGACAGGGGGCCGGGGTGCTGTTTTTT. Encoded protein: CATSDLGGQGAGVLFF. The J gene is TRBJ2-2, the V gene TRBV24-1, with 11 bases aligning to TRBD1. This CDR3 spans 16 amino acids. Looked up from germline, CDR1 is KGHDR and CDR2 is SFDVKD.

This clonotype was seen many times. The chain employs TRBV6-2 or TRBV6-3 and TRBJ2-7; TRBD2 matches 11 bases. CDR1 is MNHEY, CDR2 SVGEGT, per germline. Unmatched junction bases numbered 5, after V lost 0 bases and J lost 4 bases. The CDR3 is 16 residues long. CDR3 coding DNA: TGTGCCAGCAGTTACTCGTCTAGCGGGAGGAGATACGAGCAGTACTTC. This sequence encodes CASSYSSSGRRYEQYF.

For this clonotype: An end of the junction differs from the germline gene, which may be a read error. The chain combines TRBV4-3 with TRBJ2-2, with 12 nucleotides matching TRBD2. CDR3 length: 18 amino acids. Germline V gives CDR1 LGHNA, CDR2 YSLEER. CDR3 protein: CASSQDSPGLAGLWELLF. The CDR3 DNA reads as TGCGCCAGCAGCCAAGATAGCCCGGGACTAGCGGGCCTGTGGGAGCTGTTGTTT.

As regards this clonotype: As the CDR3 is not closed by the conserved phenylalanine or tryptophan, this likely results from a read error. This chain connects TRBV4-1 to TRBJ2-5; D is tentatively TRBD1 or TRBD2 (5 bases each). This CDR3 is built from 18 residues. V gave up 0 bases and J gave up 5 bases, with 22 bases separating them. Germline V gene sequence: CDR1 MGHRA, CDR2 YSYEKL. The CDR3 DNA sequence: TGCGCCAGCAGCCAAGAGTCCCGAGGGGCGGCCGCAGGGGAGACCCAGTACTCC. As protein: CASSQESRGAAAGETQYS.

As regards this clonotype: Lacking the conserved final phenylalanine or tryptophan, this CDR3 likely reflects a read error. This rearrangement joins TRBV28 to TRBJ2-5, with 16 bases lining up with TRBD2. The junction had 10 bases not matched to a gene; V was cut back by 5 bases and J by 7 bases. The CDR3 extends over 17 amino acids. Germline CDR1 MDHEN, CDR2 SYDVKM. The CDR3 spells CASSTLGLAGGPVTQYS. In DNA form, the CDR3 reads TGTGCCAGCAGTACGCTGGGACTAGCGGGAGGGCCAGTGACCCAGTACTCC.

This chain joins TRBV29-1 and TRBJ2-5; no reliable D call. This CDR3 comprises 12 residues. The germline V gene has CDR1 SQVTM and CDR2 ANQGSEA. Trimming left V 7 bases short and J 4 bases short, with 13 bases between. The CDR3 coding sequence is TGCAGCGGTATCGATAGTGGAGAGACCCAGTACTTC. Protein sequence: CSGIDSGETQYF.

About this clonotype itself: At one end, the junction sequence differs from germline, possibly due to a read error. CDR3 in amino acids: CASSPGTGFTDTQHF. DNA for the CDR3: TGTGCCAGCAGTCCCGGGACAGGGTTCACAGATACGCAGCACTTT. The chain is built from TRBV11-3 and TRBJ2-3; 9 bases agree with TRBD1. The CDR3 consists of 15 residues. Germline V gene lookup returns CDR1 SGHNT and CDR2 YENEEA.

At least ten counts were recorded for this clonotype. J is TRBJ1-2 and V is TRBV11-2; possible D gene TRBD1, 6 bases. This CDR3 contains 14 residues. Germline assignment: CDR1 SGHAT and CDR2 FQNNGV. Trimming cost V 10 bases and J 4 bases, with 19 bases left between them. Written as DNA, the CDR3 is TGTGCCAACAGAGAGAGGGACACCACCTATGGCTACACCTTC. Protein sequence: CANRERDTTYGYTF.

To note about this clonotype: An end of the junction does not agree with germline; a read error may underlie this. The chain has TRBV12-3 or TRBV12-4 and TRBJ2-7; D remains ambiguous. The CDR3 runs to 13 residues. The CDR3 DNA follows: TGTGCTAGCAGTTCATCGAGCGCCTACGAGCAGTACTTC. This encodes CASSSSSAYEQYF.

Notes on this clonotype: One end of the junction varies from germline; a read error may be responsible. This chain connects TRBV12-3 or TRBV12-4 to TRBJ2-7, with D unresolved. This CDR3 region has 11 residues. The CDR3 nucleotides read TGTGTCAGCAGTTCTTCTTACGAGCAGTATTTC. It translates to CVSSSSYEQYF.

This clonotype has a handful of counts. Given a much more abundant clone one base away, this may be a read error. The J gene is TRBJ1-5, the V gene TRBV5-6, with D perhaps matching TRBD1 (5 bases). The CDR3 has 15 amino acids. Germline CDR1 reads SGHDT; CDR2 reads YYEEEE. The V gene lost 4 bases and the J gene lost 5 bases, with 16 bases spanning the gap. CDR3 sequence reads: CASSILGRDDQPQHF. In DNA form, the CDR3 reads TGTGCCAGCAGCATCTTGGGCAGGGACGATCAGCCCCAGCATTTT.

This clonotype has only one observation. The chain recombines TRBV4-2 with TRBJ2-5; 8 bases fit TRBD2. Trimming cost V 7 bases and J 4 bases; bases outside gene matches: 23. CDR1 and CDR2 (germline): LGHNA, YNFKEQ. The CDR3 length is 19 residues. CDR3 amino acids: CASNPNWTSPAAFGETQYF. In DNA, the CDR3 is TGTGCCAGCAACCCCAATTGGACTAGCCCAGCGGCCTTTGGAGAGACCCAGTACTTC.

Worth noting for this clonotype: At one end the junction does not follow the germline gene, possibly because of a read error. The chain has TRBV11-1 and TRBJ2-3; 9 positions agree with TRBD2. The germline gives CDR1 SGHAT, CDR2 FQDESV (reference sequence). CDR3 size: 16 residues. The CDR3 DNA follows: TGTGCCAGCAGCCTAGGGACTAGCACACAAACAGATACGCGGTATTTT. Amino acid sequence: CASSLGTSTQTDTRYF.

The chain combines TRBV20-1 with TRBJ1-1; D perhaps matches TRBD1 (6 bases). Trimming took 3 bases from V and 1 from J, leaving 9 bases between them. The CDR3 totals 13 residues. Germline V gene sequence: CDR1 DFQATT, CDR2 SNEGSKA (reference sequence). The CDR3 here is CSASGQTNTEAFF. The CDR3 DNA reads as TGCAGTGCTAGTGGACAGACGAACACTGAAGCTTTCTTT.